Listed below are T cell receptor beta chains from one sample, sequenced in a study of cytomegalovirus exposure and HLA in healthy donors. TCRdb's copy holds only in-frame clones and misses some; the assay was immunoSEQ multiplex PCR. This sample has 130,000 to 150,000 clones, with about 80% found just once. Input material: PBMCs. These TCRs come from a male donor in good health and CMV-seronegative. CDR3s include the opening cysteine and the closing phenylalanine or tryptophan. The D gene is left open where the match is weak. Rows may omit the clone size; those that give it use once, few, many or a size class.

CDR3 protein,CDR3 DNA,clone size,V gene,J gene,D gene
CASTLLAGGLEQFF,TGTGCCAGCACCCTACTAGCGGGGGGGCTTGAGCAGTTCTTC,once,TRBV27,TRBJ2-1,TRBD2
CASSLEGQPSYEQYF,TGTGCCAGCAGCTTAGAAGGACAGCCTTCCTACGAGCAGTACTTC,NA,TRBV7-9,TRBJ2-7,NA
CASSLVARTNTGELFF,TGCGCCAGTAGCTTGGTTGCTAGAACGAACACCGGGGAGCTGTTTTTT,NA,TRBV5-1,TRBJ2-2,NA
CASSVGDNQPQHF,TGTGCCAGCAGCGTCGGAGATAATCAGCCCCAGCATTTT,few,TRBV9,TRBJ1-5,NA
CASSRTGGGGETQYF,TGCGCCAGCAGCCGGACGGGGGGGGGCGGTGAGACCCAGTACTTC,NA,TRBV4-3,TRBJ2-5,TRBD2
CASSFDRFNEQFF,TGTGCCAGCAGCTTCGACAGGTTCAATGAGCAGTTCTTC,NA,TRBV7-2,TRBJ2-1,NA
CASGQGVSEQYF,TGTGCCAGCGGGCAGGGGGTAAGCGAGCAGTACTTC,NA,TRBV28,TRBJ2-7,TRBD1
CASSPIGDRQETQYF,TGTGCCAGCAGCCCGATCGGGGACAGACAAGAGACCCAGTACTTC,NA,TRBV7-9,TRBJ2-5,TRBD1
CAWSVLAGLQETQYF,TGTGCCTGGAGTGTACTAGCGGGGCTACAAGAGACCCAGTACTTC,NA,TRBV30,TRBJ2-5,TRBD2
CASSLGGSFTEAFF,TGCGCCAGCAGCTTGGGAGGCTCCTTCACTGAAGCTTTCTTT,NA,TRBV5-1,TRBJ1-1,NA
CASSIRTGEKEQYF,TGTGCCAGTAGTATAAGGACAGGAGAAAAAGAGCAGTACTTC,NA,TRBV19,TRBJ2-7,TRBD1
CASSYSNPGQGRVF,TGTGCCAGCAGTTACTCGAATCCGGGACAGGGGAGAGTGTTC,NA,TRBV6-5,TRBJ1-2,TRBD1
CSGENTEAFF,TGCAGCGGCGAGAACACTGAAGCTTTCTTT,NA,TRBV29-1,TRBJ1-1,NA
CASSSGTSGGAPYNEQFF,TGTGCCAGCAGCTCGGGGACTAGCGGGGGGGCCCCCTACAATGAGCAGTTCTTC,NA,TRBV7-9,TRBJ2-1,TRBD2
CASSRPGQGEYGYTF,TGTGCCAGCAGTCGCCCCGGACAGGGCGAATATGGCTACACCTTC,once,TRBV28,TRBJ1-2,TRBD1
CASSLSEAGGYTF,TGTGCCAGCAGCTTATCTGAGGCCGGAGGCTACACCTTC,NA,TRBV7-9,TRBJ1-2,NA
CASSPPGQASVLGGANVLTF,TGCGCCAGCAGCCCTCCGGGACAGGCGTCAGTTTTAGGTGGGGCCAACGTCCTGACTTTC,NA,TRBV5-1,TRBJ2-6,TRBD1
CASSRILGQEINEQFF,TGTGCCAGCAGTCGAATTTTGGGACAGGAGATTAATGAGCAGTTCTTC,NA,TRBV27,TRBJ2-1,TRBD1
CASSPRQRETQYF,TGTGCCAGCAGCCCGCGGCAGAGAGAGACCCAGTACTTC,NA,TRBV6-1,TRBJ2-5,NA
CASSQADRGRDGYTF,TGTGCCAGCAGCCAAGCGGACAGGGGGCGGGATGGCTACACCTTC,NA,TRBV4-2,TRBJ1-2,TRBD1
CAIGGWSGANVLTF,TGTGCCATCGGTGGTTGGTCTGGGGCCAACGTCCTGACTTTC,NA,TRBV7-9,TRBJ2-6,NA
CASSGAGSSDTQYF,TGCGCCAGCAGCGGTGCAGGGTCATCAGATACGCAGTATTTT,NA,TRBV4-3,TRBJ2-3,NA
CASSIGQGSGYEQYF,TGTGCCAGTAGTATAGGACAGGGTAGCGGATACGAGCAGTACTTC,NA,TRBV19,TRBJ2-7,NA
CASSWRTGSEDTEAFF,TGCGCCAGCAGCTGGAGGACAGGGTCTGAGGACACTGAAGCTTTCTTT,NA,TRBV5-1,TRBJ1-1,TRBD1